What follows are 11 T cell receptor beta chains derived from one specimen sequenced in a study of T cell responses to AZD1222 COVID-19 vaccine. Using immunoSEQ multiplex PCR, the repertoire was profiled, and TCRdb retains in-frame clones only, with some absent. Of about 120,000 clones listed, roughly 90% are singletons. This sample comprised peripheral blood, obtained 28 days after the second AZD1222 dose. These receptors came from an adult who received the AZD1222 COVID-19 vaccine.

The CDR3 reads CASSQGDFGEQYF. DNA of the CDR3: TGTGCCAGCAGCCAAGGCGATTTTGGAGAGCAGTACTTC. This chain connects TRBV3-1 (or the pseudogene TRBV3-2) to TRBJ2-7, with D unresolved. Between the trimmed V and J ends, which lost 1 base and 7 bases, there was a span of 11 bases. CDR1 and CDR2 (germline): LGHDT, YNNKEL (reference sequence). The CDR3 contains 13 residues.

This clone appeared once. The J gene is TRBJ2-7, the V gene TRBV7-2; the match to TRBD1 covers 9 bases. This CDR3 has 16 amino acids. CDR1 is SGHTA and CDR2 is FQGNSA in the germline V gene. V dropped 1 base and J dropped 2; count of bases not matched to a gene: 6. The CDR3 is CASSLGEGTGTYEQYF. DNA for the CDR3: TGTGCCAGCAGCTTAGGTGAGGGGACAGGGACCTACGAGCAGTACTTC. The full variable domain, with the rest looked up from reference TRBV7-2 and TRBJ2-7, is GAGVSQSPSNKVTEKGKDVELRCDPISGHTALYWYRQSLGQGLEFLIYFQGNSAPDKSGLPSDRFSAERTGGSVSTLTIQRTQQEDSAVYLCASSLGEGTGTYEQYFGPGTRLTVT.

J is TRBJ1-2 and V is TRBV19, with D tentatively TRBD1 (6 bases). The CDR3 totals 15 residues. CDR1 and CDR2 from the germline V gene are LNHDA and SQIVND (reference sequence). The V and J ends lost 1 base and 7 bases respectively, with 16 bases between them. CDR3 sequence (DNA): TGTGCCAGTAGTATAGCGCGGGGGGCTTCTCGTGGCTACACCTTC. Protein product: CASSIARGASRGYTF.

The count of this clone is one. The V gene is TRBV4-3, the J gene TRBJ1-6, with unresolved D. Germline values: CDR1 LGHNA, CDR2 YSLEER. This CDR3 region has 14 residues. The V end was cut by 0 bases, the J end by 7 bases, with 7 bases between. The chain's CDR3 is CASSQDVGNSPLHF. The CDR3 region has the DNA TGCGCCAGCAGCCAAGATGTCGGAAATTCACCCCTCCACTTT.

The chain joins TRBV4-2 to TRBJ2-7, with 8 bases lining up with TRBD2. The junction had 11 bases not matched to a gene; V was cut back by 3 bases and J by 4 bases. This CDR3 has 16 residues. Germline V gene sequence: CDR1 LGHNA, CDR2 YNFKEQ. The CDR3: CASSHYGGAGVYEQYF. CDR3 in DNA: TGTGCCAGCAGCCACTACGGGGGAGCGGGGGTATACGAGCAGTACTTC.

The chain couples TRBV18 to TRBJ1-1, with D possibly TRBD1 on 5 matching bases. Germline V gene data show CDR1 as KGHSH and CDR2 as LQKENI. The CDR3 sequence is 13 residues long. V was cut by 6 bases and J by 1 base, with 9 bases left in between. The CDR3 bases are TGTGCCAGCTCTCTGAGGGGGAACACTGAAGCTTTCTTT. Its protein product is CASSLRGNTEAFF.

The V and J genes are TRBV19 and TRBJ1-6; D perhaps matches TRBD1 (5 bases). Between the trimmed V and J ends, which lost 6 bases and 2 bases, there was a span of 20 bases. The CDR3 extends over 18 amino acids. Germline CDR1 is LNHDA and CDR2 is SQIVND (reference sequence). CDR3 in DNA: TGTGCCAGTAGCCTCCTAAAGCAGGGAGGGACCTATAATTCACCCCTCCACTTT. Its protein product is CASSLLKQGGTYNSPLHF.

CDR3 sequence (DNA): TGTGCCAGCAGTTACTCTCTAGGGGAACTGCGGGGCTACACCTTC. Encoded protein: CASSYSLGELRGYTF. V and J are TRBV6-5 and TRBJ1-2; perhaps TRBD1 as D (5 bases). The germline V gene has CDR1 MNHEY and CDR2 SVGAGI. The CDR3 consists of 15 residues. V shed 0 bases and J shed 8 bases, with 16 bases lying between them.

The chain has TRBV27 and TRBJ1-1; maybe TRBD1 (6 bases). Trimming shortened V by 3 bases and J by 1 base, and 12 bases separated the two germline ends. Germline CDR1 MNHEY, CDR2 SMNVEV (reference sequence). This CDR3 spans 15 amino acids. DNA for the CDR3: TGTGCCAGCAGTTTGACAGGATCTTGGAACACTGAAGCTTTCTTT. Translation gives CASSLTGSWNTEAFF.

CDR3 residues: CASSTRQAAPKKAAFNYGYTF. The DNA of the CDR3 is TGTGCCAGTAGTACGCGACAGGCAGCCCCTAAGAAGGCGGCCTTTAACTATGGCTACACCTTC. The V and J genes are TRBV19 and TRBJ1-2; maybe TRBD1 (6 bases). The CDR3 has 21 amino acids. Germline CDR1 and CDR2: LNHDA and SQIVND (reference sequence). V was clipped by 4 bases and J by 1 base, with 31 bases between them.

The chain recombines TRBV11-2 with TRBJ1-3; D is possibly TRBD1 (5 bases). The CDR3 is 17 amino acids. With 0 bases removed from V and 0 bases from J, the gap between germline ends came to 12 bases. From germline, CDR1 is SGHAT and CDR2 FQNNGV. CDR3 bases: TGTGCCAGCAGCTTAGAAGCAGGGCCCTCCTCTGGAAACACCATATATTTT. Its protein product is CASSLEAGPSSGNTIYF.